This record covers a single T cell receptor beta chain. Germline assignment: CDR1 LNHNV and CDR2 YYDKDF (reference sequence). Trimming took off 1 base at V and 6 bases at J, with 24 bases between the two ends. The CDR3 is 18 amino acids. Authors' processing steps: The assay estimated nucleated cells by amplifying reference gene primers. Profiling relied on immunoSEQ multiplex PCR, and the TCRdb table lists in-frame clones only, not all of them. V and J calls plus clone size are reproduced from that table; the DNA served to infer D and trimming. The repertoire includes roughly 80,000 clones, around 80% of them detected once, and more than 15% sits in the top ten. This specimen belongs to a study of blood T cell repertoires in COVID-19. Study background: The origin of the acute and convalescent COVID-19 samples was the United States, Italy and Spain. PBMCs, B-cell-depleted T cells, or T cells were the source of the cDNA or gDNA that made up the material.

The source material was peripheral blood. The receptor was isolated from a woman in her fifties or sixties with acute or convalescent COVID-19. This rearrangement joins TRBV15 to TRBJ1-2; D not resolved. The CDR3 coding sequence is TGTGCCACCAGCAGAGTTCGGGCACCCCTTTTCGGGAGTGATGGCTACACCTTC. It yields the protein CATSRVRAPLFGSDGYTF.